This TCR beta chain stems from a study of T cells in Graves' hyperthyroidism and ophthalmopathy. Amplified regions were TCR beta CDR3 sequences from RNA transcripts. First-round RT-PCR with HTBI primers amplified the TCR CDR3 region. TCRdb reprocessed the multiplex PCR reads via MiXCR and lists one record per CDR3 protein. This sample has under 350,000 distinct CDR3 sequences; roughly 18% occur once, and the top ten carry 45% to 50%. On this clonotype: Its antigen is not identified.

Study-level points and caveats: Model-based prediction identified ophthalmopathy a median 6.5 months prior to its onset.

The sequence was obtained from a woman between 45 and 65 years old with Graves' hyperthyroidism. The sequencing sample was made of blood.

The CDR3 DNA sequence: TGTGCCACCAGTGAGTTAGCGGGAGCGAACAATGAGCAGTTCTTC. Translation gives CATSELAGANNEQFF. The chain recombines TRBV24-1 with TRBJ2-1, with TRBD2 matching 9 bases. V shed 4 bases, J shed 5 bases, and the junction held 5 bases outside the gene matches. Germline-derived CDR1 and CDR2 are KGHDR and SFDVKD. The CDR3 covers 15 residues.